This entry lists 31 T cell receptor beta chains sequenced from one sample in a study of cytomegalovirus exposure and HLA in healthy donors. 60 Vbeta and 13 Jbeta primers were used in PCR. Assay used: immunoSEQ multiplex PCR; TCRdb lists only in-frame clones, some missing. Of approximately 240,000 clones detected, around 89% appear once; the ten largest clones hold over 0.95%. Specimen: PBMCs. The source is a woman between 18 and 30 years old in good health and CMV-seronegative.

This clone showed up just a few times. J is TRBJ1-5 and V is TRBV19, with 7 positions matching TRBD1. The length of the CDR3 is 16 residues. Germline-derived CDR1 and CDR2 are LNHDA and SQIVND (reference sequence). Trimming removed 7 bases from V and 7 bases from J; junction bases left unmatched: 16. In DNA form, the CDR3 reads TGTGCCAGTACCCCCCGGGGGAAGGGGGCTCGGCAGCCCCAGCATTTT. This encodes CASTPRGKGARQPQHF. The full variable domain, with the rest looked up from reference TRBV19 and TRBJ1-5, is DGGITQSPKYLFRKEGQNVTLSCEQNLNHDAMYWYRQDPGQGLRLIYYSQIVNDFQKGDIAEGYSVSREKKESFPLTVTSAQKNPTAFYLCASTPRGKGARQPQHFGDGTRLSIL.

The rearrangement uses TRBV4-1 and TRBJ1-4, with 7 bases matching TRBD1. J was trimmed by 2 bases and V by 3 bases; bases with no gene match: 3. The germline gives CDR1 MGHRA, CDR2 YSYEKL. The CDR3 runs to 15 residues. CDR3 amino acids: CASSQPGQTNEKLFF. CDR3 nucleotide sequence: TGCGCCAGCAGCCAGCCGGGACAGACTAATGAAAAACTGTTTTTT.

This chain links TRBV9 with TRBJ2-1; possible D gene TRBD1, 5 bases. The ends were cut back, 3 bases at V and 9 bases at J, with 13 bases in the middle. CDR3 length: 13 amino acids. CDR1 is SGDLS and CDR2 is YYNGEE in the germline V gene. The DNA for the CDR3 is TGTGCCAGCAGCGCCCTAGGAAGGGGTGAGCAGTTCTTC. Its protein product is CASSALGRGEQFF.

The chain recombines TRBV7-2 with TRBJ2-7, with D possibly TRBD2 on 6 matching bases. V was shortened by 4 bases and J by 4 bases, with 17 bases between the two germline ends. Germline V gives CDR1 SGHTA, CDR2 FQGNSA. This CDR3 has 15 amino acids. The CDR3 is CASSSGGLIRYEQYF. The CDR3 nucleotides are TGTGCCAGCAGCTCCGGGGGACTCATAAGGTACGAGCAGTACTTC.

This clone was found once. V usage is TRBV4-3 and J usage is TRBJ2-7; 11 positions agree with TRBD1. The CDR3 consists of 16 residues. V lost 4 bases and J lost 3; bases outside the gene matches: 8. Germline loops: CDR1 LGHNA, CDR2 YSLEER. The CDR3: CASSPGRTGGYYEQYF. The CDR3 DNA reads as TGCGCCAGCAGCCCGGGAAGGACAGGGGGCTACTACGAGCAGTACTTC.

The genes are TRBV4-3 and TRBJ2-1, with a possible D match to TRBD2 (6 bases). Germline loops: CDR1 LGHNA, CDR2 YSLEER. V shed 0 bases and J shed 12 bases, with 18 bases lying between them. CDR3 length: 15 residues. DNA of the CDR3: TGCGCCAGCAGCCAAGAGTCCCCGGGGGTCTCTCGGCAGTTCTTC. Amino acid sequence: CASSQESPGVSRQFF.

The V and J genes are TRBV27 and TRBJ2-7, with 8 bases matching TRBD1. Trimming at V came to 0 bases and at J to 5 bases, leaving 6 bases not matched to a gene. In germline, CDR1 is MNHEY, CDR2 SMNVEV (reference sequence). This CDR3 comprises 15 residues. The CDR3 DNA follows: TGTGCCAGCAGTTTATCGGCGGACAGGGCCAACGAGCAGTACTTC. Translation gives CASSLSADRANEQYF.

The chain combines TRBV11-2 with TRBJ2-7; D unresolved. Trimming cost V 1 base and J 5 bases, with 9 bases left between them. The CDR3 is 13 residues long. Per the germline V gene, CDR1 is SGHAT and CDR2 is FQNNGV. CDR3 region: CASSLVYGNEQYF. The CDR3 DNA reads TGTGCCAGCAGCTTAGTTTACGGTAACGAGCAGTACTTC.

For this clone: Given the absence of the conserved phenylalanine or tryptophan at the CDR3 end, a read error is likely. The J gene is TRBJ2-2, the V gene TRBV5-5; no reliable D call. The CDR3 covers 13 residues. The germline gives CDR1 SGHKS, CDR2 YYEKEE (reference sequence). Trimming pared 1 base from V and 6 bases from J, leaving 7 bases between. The CDR3 is CASSLYWAGELFS. The CDR3 coding sequence is TGTGCCAGCAGCTTGTACTGGGCCGGGGAGCTGTTTTCT.

V is TRBV4-2 and J is TRBJ2-6; no definite D call. The CDR3 is 16 residues long. Germline V gene sequence: CDR1 LGHNA, CDR2 YNFKEQ. V was pared by 4 bases and J by 1 base, with 11 bases between. The CDR3 reads CASSPSAESGANVLTF. The CDR3 bases are TGTGCCAGCAGCCCCTCGGCGGAGTCTGGGGCCAACGTCCTGACTTTC.

The chain couples TRBV29-1 to TRBJ1-4; D possibly corresponds to TRBD1 (6 bases). The germline gives CDR1 SQVTM, CDR2 ANQGSEA. Trimming shortened V by 8 bases and J by 0 bases, and 10 bases separated the two germline ends. There are 13 residues in the CDR3. The CDR3 reads CSSRTATNEKLFF. CDR3 coding DNA: TGCAGCTCCCGGACAGCAACTAATGAAAAACTGTTTTTT.

This chain connects TRBV5-1 to TRBJ2-7; D is perhaps TRBD1 (5 bases). Germline V gene lookup returns CDR1 SGHRS and CDR2 YFSETQ. Trimming took 4 bases from V and 2 from J, leaving 13 bases between them. This CDR3 is 14 amino acids long. CDR3 sequence reads: CASSPEQVTYEQYF. The CDR3 DNA reads TGCGCCAGCAGCCCTGAACAGGTAACCTACGAGCAGTACTTC.

This chain joins TRBV19 and TRBJ2-5, with a tentative D call TRBD1 (5 bases). The J call is uncertain, as TRBJ2-7 better fits the DNA end. The CDR3 runs 14 residues. From germline, CDR1 is LNHDA and CDR2 SQIVND (reference sequence). CDR3 amino acids: CASSPLEGAYEQYF. CDR3 DNA: TGTGCCAGTAGTCCATTAGAAGGGGCCTACGAGCAGTACTTC.

The chain joins TRBV11-2 to TRBJ2-7, with TRBD1 as a possible D gene (6 bases). Deletions cut 5 bases from V and 2 bases from J, with 16 bases between. Germline CDR1 reads SGHAT; CDR2 reads FQNNGV. This CDR3 spans 15 amino acids. The DNA of the CDR3 is TGTGCCAGCAGCCTGAGACAGGTTATCACCTACGAGCAGTACTTC. Translating it yields CASSLRQVITYEQYF.

The chain combines TRBV19 with TRBJ1-6, with 10 positions matching TRBD1. Trimming cost V 7 bases and J 7 bases; bases outside gene matches: 4. Germline V gene sequence: CDR1 LNHDA, CDR2 SQIVND (reference sequence). The CDR3 runs to 14 residues. CDR3 residues: CASIGQGGNSPLHF. The CDR3 nucleotides read TGTGCCAGTATCGGACAGGGGGGGAATTCACCCCTCCACTTT.

This clone was observed a few times. The chain is built from TRBV4-3 and TRBJ2-3; tentative D call: TRBD2 (6 bases). Germline CDR1 reads LGHNA; CDR2 reads YSLEER. The CDR3 covers 18 residues. V lost 0 bases and J lost 1, with 17 bases in between. The CDR3 loop is CASSQDWEDNTGTDTQYF. As DNA, the CDR3 is TGCGCCAGCAGCCAAGATTGGGAGGATAACACTGGCACAGATACGCAGTATTTT.

The rearrangement joins TRBV6-4 to TRBJ2-3, with 8 bases that match TRBD2. With 6 bases clipped from V and 2 bases from J, the junction kept 1 base outside the gene matches. Per germline, CDR1 MRHNA and CDR2 SNTAGT. CDR3 length: 13 amino acids. The CDR3 DNA reads as TGTGCCAGCAGCGGGGGGGCCACAGATACGCAGTATTTT. As protein: CASSGGATDTQYF.

The CDR3 nucleotides read TGTGCCAGCAGCGCCGGGACGGGGGTAGAGGGCTACACCTTC. The encoded protein is CASSAGTGVEGYTF. This chain links TRBV9 with TRBJ1-2; TRBD1 is a possible D gene (5 bases). The CDR3 totals 14 residues. Germline CDR1 and CDR2: SGDLS and YYNGEE. With 3 bases removed from V and 8 bases from J, the gap between germline ends came to 17 bases.

The chain employs TRBV28 and TRBJ1-2, with D perhaps matching TRBD1 (6 bases). There are 14 residues in the CDR3. V was pared by 4 bases and J by 8 bases, with 17 bases between. CDR1 is MDHEN and CDR2 is SYDVKM in the germline V gene. CDR3 sequence (DNA): TGTGCCAGCAGTTCCCCTCGACAGGCTTGGGGCTACACCTTC. Encoded protein: CASSSPRQAWGYTF.

This sequence joins TRBV5-4 and TRBJ2-1, with 8 bases matching TRBD2. Germline loops: CDR1 SGHNT, CDR2 YYREEE (reference sequence). This CDR3 has 17 amino acids. J was trimmed by 7 bases and V by 4 bases; bases with no gene match: 16. DNA for the CDR3: TGTGCCAGCAGCACTGGTGGCGGGGGGCCCGTTCATAATGAGCAGTTCTTC. Translation: CASSTGGGGPVHNEQFF. Combining the CDR3 with reference TRBV5-4 and TRBJ2-1 gives the whole variable domain ETGVTQSPTHLIKTRGQQVTLRCSSQSGHNTVSWYQQALGQGPQFIFQYYREEENGRGNFPPRFSGLQFPNYSSELNVNALELDDSALYLCASSTGGGGPVHNEQFFGPGTRLTVL.

The chain recombines TRBV9 with TRBJ1-3; TRBD1 matches 8 bases. CDR1 is SGDLS, CDR2 YYNGEE, per germline. This CDR3 region has 16 residues. With V trimmed by 5 bases and J by 0 bases, 7 bases remained unmatched. The CDR3 is CASSTQGANSGNTIYF. CDR3 in DNA: TGTGCCAGCAGTACCCAGGGGGCTAACTCTGGAAACACCATATATTTT.

The rearrangement uses TRBV6-5 and TRBJ2-1, with 11 positions matching TRBD2. V shed 4 bases, J shed 9 bases, and the junction held 11 bases outside the gene matches. The V gene's germline CDR1 is MNHEY and CDR2 SVGAGI. The CDR3 loop spans 16 amino acids. CDR3 nucleotide sequence: TGTGCCAGCAGTTCCTCCAGACTAGCGGGGCAGGGTGAGCAGTTCTTC. Translated, it gives CASSSSRLAGQGEQFF.

J is TRBJ2-2 and V is TRBV7-2; 15 nucleotides line up with TRBD2. Germline V gives CDR1 SGHTA, CDR2 FQGNSA. The CDR3 runs 14 residues. The V segment lost 11 bases and the J segment 7 bases; nucleotides outside the gene matches: 5. CDR3 region: CAGGLAGGSGELFF. CDR3 nucleotide sequence: TGTGCCGGCGGACTAGCGGGGGGGAGCGGGGAGCTGTTTTTT.

The V and J genes are TRBV10-3 and TRBJ1-1, with D uncertain. There are 12 residues in the CDR3. Germline CDR1 is ENHRY and CDR2 is SYGVKD. V shed 0 bases and J shed 8 bases, with 7 bases lying between them. CDR3 amino acids: CAISESSREAFF. For the CDR3, the DNA is TGTGCCATCAGTGAGTCGAGTAGAGAAGCTTTCTTT.

The V call is TRBV19, the J call TRBJ2-1, with TRBD2 identical over 12 bases. Germline lookup yields CDR1 LNHDA and CDR2 SQIVND (reference sequence). This CDR3 region has 14 residues. Trimming removed 4 bases from V and 8 bases from J; junction bases left unmatched: 3. The CDR3 here is CASSTSGGAHEQFF. CDR3 DNA sequence: TGTGCCAGTAGTACTAGCGGGGGGGCCCATGAGCAGTTCTTC.

In this sample, this clone turned up once. The chain uses TRBV9 and TRBJ2-7, with 7 bases matching TRBD1. The length of the CDR3 is 14 residues. Losses at the gene ends were 4 bases for V and 6 bases for J; bases not matched to a gene: 10. Germline values: CDR1 SGDLS, CDR2 YYNGEE. The CDR3 protein is CASSTRDRLGEQYF. The CDR3 DNA sequence: TGTGCCAGCAGCACCCGGGACAGACTTGGCGAGCAGTACTTC.

Points on this clone: The sample holds other DNA sequences that translate to the same CDR3. The chain combines TRBV6-1 with TRBJ1-5; maybe TRBD1 (5 bases). With 1 base removed from V and 3 bases from J, the gap between germline ends came to 7 bases. The CDR3 covers 14 residues. Germline-derived CDR1 and CDR2 are MNHNS and SASEGT. CDR3 in DNA: TGTGCCAGCAGTGAAGACAGGATCAATCAGCCCCAGCATTTT. Residues: CASSEDRINQPQHF.

The chain combines TRBV14 with TRBJ2-7, with 7 bases that match TRBD1. V gave up 0 bases and J gave up 7 bases; unmatched junction bases: 12. The V gene's germline CDR1 is SGHDN and CDR2 FVKESK. The CDR3 runs to 16 residues. The DNA for the CDR3 is TGTGCCAGCAGCCAAGATCCGGGACAGTGGGTCGGGGAGCAGTACTTC. Its protein product is CASSQDPGQWVGEQYF.

The chain combines TRBV29-1 with TRBJ2-3; 9 bases agree with TRBD2. The germline gives CDR1 SQVTM, CDR2 ANQGSEA. CDR3 size: 15 residues. V lost 5 bases to trimming and J lost 4 bases; unmatched junction nucleotides: 10. Written as DNA, the CDR3 is TGCAGCGTTAACGGGCGGCGGGAGGGGCCAGATACGCAGTATTTT. Residues: CSVNGRREGPDTQYF.

This clone was found once. This chain uses TRBV27 with TRBJ2-7; perhaps TRBD2 as D (7 bases). The CDR3 is 15 residues long. Germline CDR1 is MNHEY and CDR2 is SMNVEV (reference sequence). The V and J ends lost 1 base and 3 bases respectively, with 13 bases between them. The CDR3 protein is CASSLLGGRLYEQYF. The DNA for the CDR3 is TGTGCCAGCAGTTTATTGGGGGGGCGCCTCTACGAGCAGTACTTC.

The chain carries TRBV5-4 and TRBJ2-7, with D possibly TRBD1 on 5 matching bases. The CDR3 contains 14 residues. V lost 4 bases and J 4 bases, leaving 15 bases between the germline ends. Germline V gene lookup returns CDR1 SGHNT and CDR2 YYREEE (reference sequence). The CDR3 region is CASSAGQGRYEQYF. The CDR3 DNA reads as TGTGCCAGCAGCGCTGGGCAGGGAAGATACGAGCAGTACTTC.